A selection of T cell receptor beta chains follows, all from one sample in a study of response to subunit inactivated influenza vaccine. One entry per CDR3 protein, called by TCRdb with MiXCR from the RT-PCR reads. The repertoire holds around 750,000 distinct CDR3 sequences, 21% seen once, with roughly 10% in the top ten. Sequenced here: PBMCs from blood, sampled 5 to 6 days after vaccination. Receptors were obtained from a man in his fifties or sixties who received an inactivated influenza vaccine. Both conserved end residues are part of each CDR3. D genes are given only for firm matches. Where a row states a size, it is once, few, many or the class of an expanded clone; other rows omit it.

TGTGCCACCAGCAGAGATTGGTTGAGCTCCTACAATGAGCAGTTCTTC | CATSRDWLSSYNEQFF | - | TRBJ2-1 | TRBV15 | many
TGCAGTGCTAGCCCAGGGAATGGCAATCAGCCCCAGCATTTT | CSASPGNGNQPQHF | - | TRBJ1-5 | TRBV20-1 | -
TGTGCCAGCAGTCCAGGGCTGTACGAGCAGTACTTC | CASSPGLYEQYF | - | TRBJ2-7 | TRBV7-2 | many
TGCAGTGCTACCGGGGGGGCCGACTATGGCTACACCTTC | CSATGGADYGYTF | - | TRBJ1-2 | TRBV20-1 | -
TGCAGCGTGGGACAGCCCGCTAGCACAGATACGCAGTATTTT | CSVGQPASTDTQYF | TRBD1 | TRBJ2-3 | TRBV29-1 | few
TGTGCCAGCAGCGCCGCCCGGCAGGGGGATGAGACCCAGTACTTC | CASSAARQGDETQYF | TRBD1 | TRBJ2-5 | TRBV2 | -
TGTGCCAGCAGTGACGACAGGGTTTTTGCTGCAATGGACCTTAACTATGGCTACACCTTC | CASSDDRVFAAMDLNYGYTF | TRBD1 | TRBJ1-2 | TRBV12-3/TRBV12-4 | many
TGTGCCAGCCTGAGGACCGGGTCCTACGAGCAGTACTTC | CASLRTGSYEQYF | - | TRBJ2-7 | TRBV6-2/TRBV6-3 | -
TGTGCCAGCACGGGCCTAGCGGGAGGGCGAGAGACCCAGTACTTC | CASTGLAGGRETQYF | TRBD2 | TRBJ2-5 | TRBV2 | -
TGCGCCAGCAGCCCGACTAGCGAATGGGGCAATGAGCAGTTCTTC | CASSPTSEWGNEQFF | TRBD2 | TRBJ2-1 | TRBV4-1 | few
TGTGCCAGCAGTGGCCCCGAGAGGGGAAACATTCAGTACTTC | CASSGPERGNIQYF | - | TRBJ2-4 | TRBV25-1 | -
TGTGCCAGCAGCTTGACCTATGATCAGCCCCAGCATTTT | CASSLTYDQPQHF | - | TRBJ1-5 | TRBV7-9 | few
TGTGCCAGCAGGTCCGGGACAGGGGTAGCTGGGGCCAACGTCCTGACTTTC | CASRSGTGVAGANVLTF | TRBD1 | TRBJ2-6 | TRBV2 | -
TGTGCCAGCAGACCGAGACAGGTGTACAATGAGCAGTTCTTC | CASRPRQVYNEQFF | - | TRBJ2-1 | TRBV6-1 | -
TGTGCCAGTAAGCTTCGTGATCGGGAGACCCAGTACTTC | CASKLRDRETQYF | - | TRBJ2-5 | TRBV19 | -
TGTGCCAGCAGCCCTTTTTGGTCCAGCACAGATACGCAGTATTTT | CASSPFWSSTDTQYF | - | TRBJ2-3 | TRBV4-2 | few
TGTGCCAGCAGCTTAGGTGTTGGGCGGGGGGGCCAAAATGAGCAGTTCTTC | CASSLGVGRGGQNEQFF | TRBD2 | TRBJ2-1 | TRBV7-6 | many
TGCAGCGTTTCTCGGACAGGGAGCACAGATACGCAGTATTTT | CSVSRTGSTDTQYF | TRBD1 | TRBJ2-3 | TRBV29-1 | few
TGTGCCAGCAGCTTAGTCTCTATTGGGGCAGATACGCAGTATTTT | CASSLVSIGADTQYF | - | TRBJ2-3 | TRBV7-9 | few
TGTGCCAGCAGTTACTCCCTGGTAGCGGGAGAAGATACGCAGTATTTT | CASSYSLVAGEDTQYF | TRBD2 | TRBJ2-3 | TRBV6-5 | many
TGCAGCGTTGGTCGAGGTGGCGGGGCCAACGTCCTGACTTTC | CSVGRGGGANVLTF | - | TRBJ2-6 | TRBV29-1 | few
TGTGCCACCAGTTGGGGCAGCGGGGGGACCAGGAGTGAGCAGTTCTTC | CATSWGSGGTRSEQFF | TRBD2 | TRBJ2-1 | TRBV24-1 | -
TGTGCCAGCAGCCAGCGGGGGACAGCCTCCTACGAGCAGTACTTC | CASSQRGTASYEQYF | - | TRBJ2-7 | TRBV7-2 | -
TGTGCCAGCAGTTACCTCGGGGCAGTTGAAGCTTTCTTT | CASSYLGAVEAFF | - | TRBJ1-1 | TRBV3-1 | -
TGCGCCAGCAGCCAAGAAGCACTAGCGGCGCGCACAGATACGCAGTATTTT | CASSQEALAARTDTQYF | TRBD2 | TRBJ2-3 | TRBV4-3 | few
TGTGCCAGCAGCCAGCGGGGGTCGGCCGGGGAGCTGTTTTTT | CASSQRGSAGELFF | TRBD2 | TRBJ2-2 | TRBV12-3/TRBV12-4 | few
TGTGCCAGCAGTTCTTTACCCGAAACAGGGGTCAATGAGCAGTTCTTC | CASSSLPETGVNEQFF | TRBD1 | TRBJ2-1 | TRBV6-2/TRBV6-3 | few